A selection of T cell receptor beta chains follows, all from one sample in a study of blood T cell repertoires in COVID-19. The protocol was immunoSEQ multiplex PCR, while the TCRdb copy is restricted to in-frame clones and leaves out a portion. The data hold 120,000 or so clones, with 80% to 85% observed a single time. Input material: PBMCs or T cells enriched from blood (not recorded which). These receptor sequences come from a woman aged 25 to 39 who had recovered from COVID-19. Each CDR3 is given with its conserved first and last residue. D genes are given only for firm matches. Not every row has a clone size; where given, it reads once, few, many or a size class.

j_gene | d_gene | v_gene | abundance | CDR3aa | CDR3nt
TRBJ2-3 | - | TRBV5-4 | - | CASSLARDTFSTDTQYF | TGTGCCAGCAGCTTGGCCAGGGACACCTTTAGCACAGATACGCAGTATTTT
TRBJ1-2 | TRBD1 | TRBV28 | - | CASSPPDRADYGYTF | TGTGCCAGCAGTCCCCCGGACAGGGCCGACTATGGCTACACCTTC
TRBJ2-1 | - | TRBV18 | - | CASSRTQDNSYNEQFF | TGTGCCAGCTCACGAACACAAGATAACTCCTACAATGAGCAGTTCTTC
TRBJ2-6 | TRBD2 | TRBV3-1/TRBV3-2 | - | CASSQVRTSGSSGANVLTF | TGTGCCAGCAGCCAAGTGAGGACTAGCGGGAGCTCTGGGGCCAACGTCCTGACTTTC
TRBJ1-2 | TRBD1 | TRBV28 | - | CASSRGGQFNYGYTF | TGTGCCAGCAGTCGGGGGGGACAGTTCAACTATGGCTACACCTTC
TRBJ2-5 | - | TRBV6-2/TRBV6-3 | - | CASSYLLAPETQYF | TGTGCCAGCAGTTATTTGCTAGCCCCAGAGACCCAGTACTTC
TRBJ1-2 | TRBD1 | TRBV27 | - | CASSLRQGGGYGYTF | TGTGCCAGCAGTTTACGACAGGGTGGCGGCTATGGCTACACCTTC
TRBJ1-5 | - | TRBV28 | - | CASTLSGENQPQHF | TGTGCCAGCACCCTGTCGGGGGAGAATCAGCCCCAGCATTTT
TRBJ2-1 | TRBD1 | TRBV6-5 | - | CASRPDRGKHNEQFF | TGTGCCAGCAGGCCGGACAGGGGGAAACACAATGAGCAGTTCTTC
TRBJ2-3 | - | TRBV10-3 | once | CAIAPLPGGPTDTQYF | TGTGCCATCGCCCCCCTCCCCGGGGGTCCCACAGATACGCAGTATTTT
TRBJ1-1 | TRBD1 | TRBV5-1 | - | CASSLVGTGNTEAFF | TGCGCCAGCAGCTTGGTTGGGACAGGGAACACTGAAGCTTTCTTT
TRBJ1-5 | - | TRBV7-2 | - | CASSLDEVTHQPQHF | TGTGCCAGCAGCTTAGATGAGGTCACCCATCAGCCCCAGCATTTT
TRBJ2-7 | TRBD2 | TRBV11-2 | once | CASRGLAGVDKYF | TGTGCCAGCAGGGGGCTAGCGGGAGTTGATAAGTACTTC
TRBJ2-1 | - | TRBV24-1 | - | CATSDPGTGGGNEQFF | TGTGCCACCAGTGACCCCGGGACTGGTGGGGGGAATGAGCAGTTCTTC
TRBJ1-1 | TRBD1 | TRBV5-1 | - | CASSFLRGQDTEAFF | TGCGCCAGCAGCTTTCTCAGGGGGCAGGACACTGAAGCTTTCTTT
TRBJ2-3 | - | TRBV27 | - | CASKLSGTDTQYF | TGTGCCAGCAAGCTTAGCGGAACAGATACGCAGTATTTT
TRBJ2-5 | - | TRBV19 | - | CASSFLRGETQYF | TGTGCCAGTAGTTTCCTCAGGGGAGAGACCCAGTACTTC
TRBJ2-7 | TRBD1 | TRBV7-6 | few | CASSPSRTGYSEQYF | TGTGCCAGCAGCCCCTCGAGGACAGGGTACTCCGAGCAGTACTTC
TRBJ1-1 | TRBD1 | TRBV24-1 | once | CATRGTGSGNEAFF | TGTGCCACCAGGGGGACAGGGAGCGGCAATGAAGCTTTCTTT
TRBJ1-2 | - | TRBV6-4 | - | CASRDTNTYGYTF | TGTGCCAGCAGGGACACCAACACCTATGGCTACACCTTC
TRBJ2-7 | - | TRBV30 | - | CAWRGDTYEQYF | TGTGCCTGGAGGGGGGACACCTACGAGCAGTACTTC
TRBJ1-6 | TRBD1 | TRBV14 | - | CASSRQGTPLHF | TGTGCCAGCAGCCGACAGGGAACGCCCCTCCACTTT
TRBJ2-7 | - | TRBV28 | - | CASKRGSSSYEQYF | TGTGCCAGCAAACGGGGGTCCAGCTCCTACGAGCAGTACTTC
TRBJ2-3 | - | TRBV5-1 | - | CASSLVRNTDTQYF | TGCGCCAGCAGCTTGGTCAGAAACACAGATACGCAGTATTTT
TRBJ2-5 | TRBD2 | TRBV6-2/TRBV6-3 | - | CASSYRGVGQETQYF | TGTGCCAGCAGTTACCGGGGGGTCGGGCAAGAGACCCAGTACTTC
TRBJ2-1 | TRBD2 | TRBV30 | once | CAWMERGFGEQFF | TGTGCCTGGATGGAGCGGGGTTTTGGGGAGCAGTTCTTC
TRBJ1-1 | TRBD1 | TRBV5-1 | - | CASSPNRDRGGVTTEAFF | TGCGCCAGCAGCCCGAATCGGGACAGGGGAGGGGTGACCACTGAAGCTTTCTTT
TRBJ2-3 | TRBD2 | TRBV11-1 | - | CASSLTSDADTQYF | TGTGCCAGCAGCTTAACTAGCGACGCAGATACGCAGTATTTT
TRBJ1-1 | TRBD1 | TRBV27 | - | CASSSRGRTEAFF | TGTGCCAGCAGTAGCAGGGGGCGCACTGAAGCTTTCTTT
TRBJ2-5 | TRBD2 | TRBV3-1/TRBV3-2 | - | CASSQDVAGGIETQYF | TGTGCCAGCAGCCAAGACGTGGCGGGAGGTATCGAGACCCAGTACTTC
TRBJ2-7 | TRBD2 | TRBV6-5 | - | CASGGLAGPEQYF | TGTGCCAGCGGCGGACTAGCGGGACCTGAGCAGTACTTC
TRBJ2-1 | - | TRBV28 | - | CASSKSRFVGRGRFNNEQFF | TGTGCCAGCAGCAAAAGCCGCTTCGTAGGGCGGGGTAGGTTTAACAATGAGCAGTTCTTC